This TCR beta chain comes out of a study of metastatic and nonmetastatic thyroid tumors (dated by TCRdb to 2018 to 2021). For context, the study as a whole: For patients with malignant and with benign thyroid disease, the researchers compared repertoires between peripheral blood samples and tumor or nodule tissue samples. The study at large found these results: In both blood and tumor samples, TCR beta diversity was reported to be significantly higher in malignant tumors than in benign nodules.

Libraries came from PCR. Sequencing used an Illumina HiSeq 4000. High-throughput sequencing was used to profile the CDR3 region of the TCR beta-chain in every patient. On the study's bioinformatics: A classifier to discriminate distant-metastatic papillary thyroid cancer patients was built from CDR3 differences across clinicopathological groups. Repertoire diversity was assessed with the Shannon index, and tumor-blood repertoire similarity with the Morisita-Horn index. TCRdb took the public reads, trimmed them with fastp at Q25, ran MiXCR for clone calling and kept in-frame beta chains. The V and J calls, along with clone size, are taken from TCRdb and not from the paper's own processing. The sample table lists under 7,500 clones, 32% of them with a count of one. The top ten hold 42% of the sample. Taken from cysteine to phenylalanine, the CDR3 has 16 residues. The DNA shown is the 48-base CDR3, in frame from base 1. V is clipped by 3 bases and J by 7 bases, and the sequence between their germline boundaries is 18 bases long. The germline V gene (reference sequence) gives CDR1 as SEHNR and CDR2 as FQNEAQ.

This clone was observed many times. The antigen it binds to is not known. Base-call qualities are not available, and no considerably larger clone is one nucleotide away. No treatment had been received by any patient before thyroid surgery. Using T-cell receptor beta sequencing, the study looked back at clinical samples from patients collected from the early 2010s to the late 2010s. Rearrangement joined TRBV7-9 to TRBJ1-4; no D gene can be assigned with confidence. Specimen: tumor tissue. This TCR was sampled from a female donor with papillary thyroid cancer or a benign thyroid nodule (not recorded which). Some clones in this sample may be carry-over from other donors' samples. The DNA is TGTGCCAGCAGCTTCCGAGTCGCAGACCGTATTGAAAAACTGTTTTTT. This gives the protein CASSFRVADRIEKLFF.